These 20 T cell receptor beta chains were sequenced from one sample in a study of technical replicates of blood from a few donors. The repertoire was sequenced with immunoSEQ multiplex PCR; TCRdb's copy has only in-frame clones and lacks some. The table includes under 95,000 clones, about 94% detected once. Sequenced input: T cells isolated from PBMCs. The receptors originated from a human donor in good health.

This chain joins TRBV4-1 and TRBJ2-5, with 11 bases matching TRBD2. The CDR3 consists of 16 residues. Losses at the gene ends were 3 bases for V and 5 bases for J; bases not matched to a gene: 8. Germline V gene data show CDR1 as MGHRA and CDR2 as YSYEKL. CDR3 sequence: CASSHITSGGSETQYF. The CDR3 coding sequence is TGCGCCAGCAGCCATATCACTAGCGGGGGCTCTGAGACCCAGTACTTC.

CDR3 in amino acids: CASSRDRGWSYNEQFF. CDR3 DNA sequence: TGTGCCAGCAGCCGGGACAGGGGTTGGTCCTACAATGAGCAGTTCTTC. This chain uses TRBV5-6 with TRBJ2-1, with TRBD1 matching over 10 bases. Germline trimming cut 4 bases from V and 1 base from J; bases unmatched to any gene: 5. The CDR3 consists of 16 residues. Germline CDR1 and CDR2: SGHDT and YYEEEE.

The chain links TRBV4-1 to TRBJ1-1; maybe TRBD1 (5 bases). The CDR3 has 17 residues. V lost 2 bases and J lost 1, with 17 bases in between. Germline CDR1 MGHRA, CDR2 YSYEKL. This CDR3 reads CASSQWFGAESNTEAFF. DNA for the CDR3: TGCGCCAGCAGCCAATGGTTTGGGGCAGAATCGAACACTGAAGCTTTCTTT.

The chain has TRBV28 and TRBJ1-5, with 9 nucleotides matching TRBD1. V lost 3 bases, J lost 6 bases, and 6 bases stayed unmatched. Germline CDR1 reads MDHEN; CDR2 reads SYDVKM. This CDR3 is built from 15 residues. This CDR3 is CASSFTTGGVQPQHF. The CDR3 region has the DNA TGTGCCAGCAGTTTTACTACAGGGGGCGTTCAGCCCCAGCATTTT.

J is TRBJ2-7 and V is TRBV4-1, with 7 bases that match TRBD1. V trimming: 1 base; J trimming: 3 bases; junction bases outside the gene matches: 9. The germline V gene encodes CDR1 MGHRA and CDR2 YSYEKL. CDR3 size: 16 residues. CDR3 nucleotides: TGCGCCAGCAGCCAAGTCCCGGGACAGACCTTCTACGAGCAGTACTTC. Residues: CASSQVPGQTFYEQYF.

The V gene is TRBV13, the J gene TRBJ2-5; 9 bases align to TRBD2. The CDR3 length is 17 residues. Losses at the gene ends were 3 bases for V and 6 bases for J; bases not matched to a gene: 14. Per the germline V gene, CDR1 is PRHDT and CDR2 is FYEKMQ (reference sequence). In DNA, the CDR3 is TGTGCCAGCAGCTTCCCCTACAGCGGGGGGATTAGTCAGACCCAGTACTTC. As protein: CASSFPYSGGISQTQYF.

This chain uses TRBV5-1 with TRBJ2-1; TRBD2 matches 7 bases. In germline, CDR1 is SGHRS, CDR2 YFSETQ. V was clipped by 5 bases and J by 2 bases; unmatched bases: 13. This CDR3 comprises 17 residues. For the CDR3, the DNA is TGCGCCAGCAGTCTGCCATCTAGCGGAGGCGCCTACAATGAGCAGTTCTTC. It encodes CASSLPSSGGAYNEQFF.

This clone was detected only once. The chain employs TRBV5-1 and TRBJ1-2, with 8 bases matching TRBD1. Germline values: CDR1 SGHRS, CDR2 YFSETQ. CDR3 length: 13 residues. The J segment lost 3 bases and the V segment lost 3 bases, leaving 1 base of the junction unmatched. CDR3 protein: CASSSGQDYGYTF. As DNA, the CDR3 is TGCGCCAGCAGCTCGGGACAGGACTATGGCTACACCTTC. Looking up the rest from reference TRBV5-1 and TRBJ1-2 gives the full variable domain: KAGVTQTPRYLIKTRGQQVTLSCSPISGHRSVSWYQQTPGQGLQFLFEYFSETQRNKGNFPGRFSGRQFSNSRSEMNVSTLELGDSALYLCASSSGQDYGYTFGSGTRLTVV.

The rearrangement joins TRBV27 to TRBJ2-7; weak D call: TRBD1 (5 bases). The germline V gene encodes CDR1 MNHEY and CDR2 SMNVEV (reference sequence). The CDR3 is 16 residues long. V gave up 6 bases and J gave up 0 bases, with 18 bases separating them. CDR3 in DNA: TGTGCCAGCAGCCCTCCTGGGGCGCAGAACTCCTACGAGCAGTACTTC. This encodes CASSPPGAQNSYEQYF.

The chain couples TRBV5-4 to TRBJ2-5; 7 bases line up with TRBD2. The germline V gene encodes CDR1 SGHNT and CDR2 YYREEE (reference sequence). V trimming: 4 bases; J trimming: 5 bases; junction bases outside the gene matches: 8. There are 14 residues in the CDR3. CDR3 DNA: TGTGCCAGCAGCCTCTTAGCGCGGGGGGAGACCCAGTACTTC. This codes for CASSLLARGETQYF.

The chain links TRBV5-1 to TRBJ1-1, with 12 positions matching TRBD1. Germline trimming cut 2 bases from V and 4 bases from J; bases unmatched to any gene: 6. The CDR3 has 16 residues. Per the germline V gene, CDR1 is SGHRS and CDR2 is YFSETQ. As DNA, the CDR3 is TGCGCCAGCAGCTTCTCAGGGACAGGGGGCGGCACTGAAGCTTTCTTT. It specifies CASSFSGTGGGTEAFF.

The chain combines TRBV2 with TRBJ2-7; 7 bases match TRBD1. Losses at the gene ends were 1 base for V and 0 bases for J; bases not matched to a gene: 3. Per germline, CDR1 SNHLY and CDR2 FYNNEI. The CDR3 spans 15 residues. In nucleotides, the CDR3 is TGTGCCAGCAGTGAAGGGACAGGCCTCTCCTACGAGCAGTACTTC. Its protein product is CASSEGTGLSYEQYF.

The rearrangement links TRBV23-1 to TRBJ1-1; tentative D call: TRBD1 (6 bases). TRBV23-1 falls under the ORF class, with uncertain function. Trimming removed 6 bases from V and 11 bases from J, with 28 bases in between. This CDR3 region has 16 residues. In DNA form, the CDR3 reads TGCGCCAGCAGACTAACGTACAGGGACGTGTTTTGCAGTGCTTTCTTT. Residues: CASRLTYRDVFCSAFF.

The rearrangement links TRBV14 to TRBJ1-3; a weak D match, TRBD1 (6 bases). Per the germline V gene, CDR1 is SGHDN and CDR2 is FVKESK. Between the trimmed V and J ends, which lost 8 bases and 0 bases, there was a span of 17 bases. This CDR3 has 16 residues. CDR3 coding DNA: TGTGCCAGCGCGCCCTCAGGACAGACCTCTGGAAACACCATATATTTT. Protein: CASAPSGQTSGNTIYF.

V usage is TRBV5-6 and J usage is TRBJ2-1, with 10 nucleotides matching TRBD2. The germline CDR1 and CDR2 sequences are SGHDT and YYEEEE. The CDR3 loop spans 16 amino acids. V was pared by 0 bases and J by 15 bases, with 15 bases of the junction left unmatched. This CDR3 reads CASSLVVAGGLGSGFF. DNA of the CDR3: TGTGCCAGCAGCTTGGTGGTAGCGGGAGGTCTTGGCAGTGGGTTCTTC.

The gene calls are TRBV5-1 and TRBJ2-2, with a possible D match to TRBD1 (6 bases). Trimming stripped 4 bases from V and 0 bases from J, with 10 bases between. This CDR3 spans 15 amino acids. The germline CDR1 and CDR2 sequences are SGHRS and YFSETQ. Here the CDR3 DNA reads TGCGCCAGCAGCCCAGGACAGCCGAACACCGGGGAGCTGTTTTTT. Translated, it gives CASSPGQPNTGELFF. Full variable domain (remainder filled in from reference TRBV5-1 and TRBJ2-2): KAGVTQTPRYLIKTRGQQVTLSCSPISGHRSVSWYQQTPGQGLQFLFEYFSETQRNKGNFPGRFSGRQFSNSRSEMNVSTLELGDSALYLCASSPGQPNTGELFFGEGSRLTVL.

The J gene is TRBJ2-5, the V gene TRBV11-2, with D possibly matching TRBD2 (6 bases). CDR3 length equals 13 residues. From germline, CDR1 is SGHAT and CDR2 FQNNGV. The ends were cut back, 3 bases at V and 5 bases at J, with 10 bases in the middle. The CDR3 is CASSLTRGETQYF. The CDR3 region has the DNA TGTGCCAGCAGCTTGACCCGGGGGGAGACCCAGTACTTC.

CDR3 residues: CSVERGMTDTQYF. In DNA, the CDR3 is TGCAGCGTTGAAAGGGGGATGACAGATACGCAGTATTTT. The J gene is TRBJ2-3, the V gene TRBV29-1; maybe TRBD1 (6 bases). This CDR3 comprises 13 residues. The V end lost 2 bases, the J end lost 3 bases, and 9 bases lay between the germline ends. Germline V gene lookup returns CDR1 SQVTM and CDR2 ANQGSEA.

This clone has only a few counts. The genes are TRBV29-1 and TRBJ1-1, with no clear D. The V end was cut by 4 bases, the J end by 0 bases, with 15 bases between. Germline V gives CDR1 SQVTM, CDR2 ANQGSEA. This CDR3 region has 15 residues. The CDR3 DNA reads TGCAGCGTTGGCAGCGGTTGGGCTATGAACACTGAAGCTTTCTTT. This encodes CSVGSGWAMNTEAFF.

CDR3 region: CASSQDPDSYGYTF. For the CDR3, the DNA is TGTGCCAGCAGCCAAGATCCGGACAGCTATGGCTACACCTTC. This chain links TRBV4-2 with TRBJ1-2; a possible D gene is TRBD1 (6 bases). This CDR3 comprises 14 residues. The germline CDR1 and CDR2 sequences are LGHNA and YNFKEQ. V lost 0 bases, J lost 4 bases, and 9 bases lay in between.